Listed below are T cell receptor beta chains from one sample, sequenced in a study of blood T cell repertoires in COVID-19. Produced via immunoSEQ multiplex PCR; TCRdb's table is partial and in-frame only. The data hold 390,000 or so clones, with around 90% observed a single time. The sample taken for sequencing was peripheral blood. The receptor set was obtained from a young woman with COVID-19, enrolled during active disease. Each CDR3 is given with its conserved first and last residue. The D gene is left open where the match is weak. The listing skips clone size in some rows; elsewhere it reads once, few, many or a size class.

D	V	size	J	DNA	CDR3
TRBD2	TRBV7-2	-	TRBJ2-1	TGTGCCAGCAGCCTGGCGGGGGGGGAGTCCTACAATGAGCAGTTCTTC	CASSLAGGESYNEQFF
-	TRBV7-2	-	TRBJ2-4	TGTGCCAGCAGCTCGACAGAAGGGTACATTCAGTACTTC	CASSSTEGYIQYF
TRBD1	TRBV11-2	-	TRBJ2-4	TGTGCCAGCAGCCCAGGACAGGGTGGCTCGGCCAAAAACATTCAGTACTTC	CASSPGQGGSAKNIQYF
-	TRBV2	once	TRBJ2-3	TGTGCCAGCAGTGAGGAGCTACTAAGCACAGATACGCAGTATTTT	CASSEELLSTDTQYF
-	TRBV12-3/TRBV12-4	-	TRBJ1-5	TGTGCCAGCAGTTTCAGTGGGCTACAGCCCCAGCATTTT	CASSFSGLQPQHF
-	TRBV4-1	-	TRBJ1-1	TGCGCCAGCAGCCCGAGGGAGGGTAACACTGAAGCTTTCTTT	CASSPREGNTEAFF
TRBD1	TRBV24-1	-	TRBJ2-1	TGTGCCACCAGTGATCCCGGACAGGGGGGGTCATGGAATGAGCAGTTCTTC	CATSDPGQGGSWNEQFF
-	TRBV29-1	-	TRBJ1-5	TGCAGCGTTGAAGATCTCAGGGTCTATAGCAATCAGCCCCAGCATTTT	CSVEDLRVYSNQPQHF
-	TRBV7-9	-	TRBJ1-5	TGTGCCAGCAGCTTAGGATCCGGGGGTGACGGCAATCAGCCCCAGCATTTT	CASSLGSGGDGNQPQHF
-	TRBV12-5	-	TRBJ1-1	TGTGCTAGTGGGAGGAGGGAAGACACTGAAGCTTTCTTT	CASGRREDTEAFF
-	TRBV28	-	TRBJ2-3	TGTGCCAGCAGTTCCCCGCTAATTGAAGATACGCAGTATTTT	CASSSPLIEDTQYF
-	TRBV5-1	-	TRBJ2-7	TGCGCCAGCAGCTTGGCCGGGACCCTAAGCGGGGAGCAGTACTTC	CASSLAGTLSGEQYF
TRBD2	TRBV12-5	once	TRBJ2-1	TGTGCTAGTGGGCGGACTAGCGGGAGTTCGAATGAGCAGTTCTTC	CASGRTSGSSNEQFF
-	TRBV2	once	TRBJ1-5	TGTGCCAGCAAAGATGACAGTAGCAATCAGCCCCAGCATTTT	CASKDDSSNQPQHF
TRBD1	TRBV19	-	TRBJ1-4	TGTGCCAGTAGCGACCAACACAGGGGGTCTAATGAAAAACTGTTTTTT	CASSDQHRGSNEKLFF
-	TRBV29-1	-	TRBJ2-3	TGCAGCGTTGAGGTGACAGGCTCACGCACAGATACGCAGTATTTT	CSVEVTGSRTDTQYF
-	TRBV19	-	TRBJ1-1	TGTGCCAGTAGTCCAGCCCGGCGGACTGAAGCTTTCTTT	CASSPARRTEAFF
-	TRBV29-1	-	TRBJ1-2	TGCAGCGTTGAAACCCAACAGGGCTATGGCTACACCTTC	CSVETQQGYGYTF
-	TRBV7-8	-	TRBJ2-3	TGTGCCAGCAGTTCACCCCCCGCCTATAACACAGATACGCAGTATTTT	CASSSPPAYNTDTQYF
TRBD2	TRBV9	-	TRBJ2-1	TGTGCCAGCAGCGTAGGCGGACTAGCGGGCCCTATTGAGCAGTTCTTC	CASSVGGLAGPIEQFF
-	TRBV3-1/TRBV3-2	-	TRBJ1-2	TGTGCCAGCAGCCAAGTCGGCAGGGTCTATGGCTACACCTTC	CASSQVGRVYGYTF
-	TRBV4-3	-	TRBJ1-2	TGCGCCAGCAGCCAGGGGTACAGGGACCTTAACTATGGCTACACCTTC	CASSQGYRDLNYGYTF
-	TRBV5-6	once	TRBJ2-5	TGTGCCAGCAGCCGTGTACAGGGGAGGGAGACCCAGTACTTC	CASSRVQGRETQYF
TRBD2	TRBV7-2	once	TRBJ2-7	TGTGCCAGCAGCCCTCGAGCGGGGGGGCGGTACGAGCAGTACTTC	CASSPRAGGRYEQYF
-	TRBV28	-	TRBJ2-3	TGTGCCAGCAGTTCGGGACTCCCTGAGCAGTATTTT	CASSSGLPEQYF
TRBD1	TRBV5-6	-	TRBJ1-5	TGTGCCAGCAGCTTAGGGGGACAGACGGAGCCCCAGCATTTT	CASSLGGQTEPQHF
-	TRBV10-3	few	TRBJ1-2	TGTGCCACGGCTTTGAATGGGGGGACCGACTATGGCTACACCTTC	CATALNGGTDYGYTF
-	TRBV28	-	TRBJ1-2	TGTGCCAGTATGGGACTACAGGGAACTCATGGCTACACCTTC	CASMGLQGTHGYTF
-	TRBV19	-	TRBJ1-5	TGTGCCAGTATCTCGATCCGGGACACAAATCAGCCCCAGCATTTT	CASISIRDTNQPQHF
TRBD2	TRBV18	-	TRBJ2-3	TGTGCCAGCTCACTGTCTAGCGGGAAGGAGGATACGCAGTATTTT	CASSLSSGKEDTQYF
TRBD2	TRBV7-9	-	TRBJ2-5	TGTGCCAGCAGCTTCTGGCGGGGGGTTGGGGAGACCCAGTACTTC	CASSFWRGVGETQYF
TRBD2	TRBV5-4	-	TRBJ2-1	TGTGCCAGCAGCAAAACTAGCGGGAGAGACAATGAGCAGTTCTTC	CASSKTSGRDNEQFF
-	TRBV6-6	-	TRBJ1-2	TGTGCCAGCACCTCCGGACAGACTCGGCTCAACTATGGCTACACCTTC	CASTSGQTRLNYGYTF
-	TRBV2	-	TRBJ1-4	TGTGCCAGCAGTGAGGGGCAGGGGCAAGAAAAACTGTTTTTT	CASSEGQGQEKLFF
-	TRBV6-2/TRBV6-3	-	TRBJ2-1	TGTGCCAGCAGTTACCGGGGACTTGATGGGCAGTTCTTC	CASSYRGLDGQFF
TRBD1	TRBV11-2	-	TRBJ2-5	TGTGCCAGCAGATTCCCGGGACAGGGACAAGAGACCCAGTACTTC	CASRFPGQGQETQYF
TRBD1	TRBV2	-	TRBJ1-6	TGTGCCAGCAGCGAGAAGGGGGCGCAAAATTCACCCCTCCACTTT	CASSEKGAQNSPLHF
TRBD1	TRBV4-3	-	TRBJ1-6	TGCGCCAGCAGCCATGGGGCAGGGGGCGGGAATTCACCCCTCCACTTT	CASSHGAGGGNSPLHF
-	TRBV4-3	-	TRBJ2-2	TGCGCCAGCAGCCAAGTTTCAGGGTCCGGGGAGCTGTTTTTT	CASSQVSGSGELFF
TRBD2	TRBV29-1	-	TRBJ2-1	TGCAGCGTTGAAATTATAACTAGCGGGACCCCCTACAATGAGCAGTTCTTC	CSVEIITSGTPYNEQFF